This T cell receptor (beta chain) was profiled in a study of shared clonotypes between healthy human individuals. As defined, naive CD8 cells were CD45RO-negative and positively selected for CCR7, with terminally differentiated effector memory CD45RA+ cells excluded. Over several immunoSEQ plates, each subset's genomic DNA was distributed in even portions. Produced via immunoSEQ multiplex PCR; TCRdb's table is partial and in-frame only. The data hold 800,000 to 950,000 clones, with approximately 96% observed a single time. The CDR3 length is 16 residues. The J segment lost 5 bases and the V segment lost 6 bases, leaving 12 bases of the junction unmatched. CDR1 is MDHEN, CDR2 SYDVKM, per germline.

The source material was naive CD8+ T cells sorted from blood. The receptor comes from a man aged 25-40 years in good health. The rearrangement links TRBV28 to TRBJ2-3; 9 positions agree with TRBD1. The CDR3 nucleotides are TGTGCCAGCAGCTCCGTTGGGACAGGGAGAATAGATACGCAGTATTTT. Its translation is CASSSVGTGRIDTQYF.